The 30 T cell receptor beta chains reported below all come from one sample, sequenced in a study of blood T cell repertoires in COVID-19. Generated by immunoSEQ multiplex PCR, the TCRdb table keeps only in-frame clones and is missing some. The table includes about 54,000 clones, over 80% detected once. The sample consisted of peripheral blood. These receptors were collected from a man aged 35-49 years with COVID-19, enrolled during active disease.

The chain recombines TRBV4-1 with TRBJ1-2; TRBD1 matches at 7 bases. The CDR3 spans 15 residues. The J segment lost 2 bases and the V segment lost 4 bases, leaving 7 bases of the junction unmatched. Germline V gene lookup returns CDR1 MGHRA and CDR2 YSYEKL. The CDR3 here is CASSPSRDRNYGYTF. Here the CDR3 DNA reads TGCGCCAGCAGCCCCTCCCGGGACAGAAACTATGGCTACACCTTC.

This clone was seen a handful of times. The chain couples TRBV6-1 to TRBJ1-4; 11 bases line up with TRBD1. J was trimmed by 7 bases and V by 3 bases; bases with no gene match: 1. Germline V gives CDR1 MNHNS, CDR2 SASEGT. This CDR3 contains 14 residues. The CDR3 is CASSEGQGGEKLFF. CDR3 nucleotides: TGTGCCAGCAGTGAGGGACAGGGGGGTGAAAAACTGTTTTTT.

The CDR3, as DNA: TGTGCCAGTCCGGGGACAGCTTCTTTTGGCTACACCTTC. This codes for CASPGTASFGYTF. The J gene is TRBJ1-2, the V gene TRBV6-5, with 7 bases identical to TRBD1. V was pared by 9 bases and J by 7 bases, with 11 bases of the junction left unmatched. CDR3 length equals 13 residues. Per the germline V gene, CDR1 is MNHEY and CDR2 is SVGAGI.

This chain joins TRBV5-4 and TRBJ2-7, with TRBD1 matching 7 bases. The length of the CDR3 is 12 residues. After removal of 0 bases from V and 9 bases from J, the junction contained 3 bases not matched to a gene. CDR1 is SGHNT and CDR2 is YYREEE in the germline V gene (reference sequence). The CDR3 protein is CASSLDRGGQYF. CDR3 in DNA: TGTGCCAGCAGCTTGGACAGGGGCGGGCAGTACTTC.

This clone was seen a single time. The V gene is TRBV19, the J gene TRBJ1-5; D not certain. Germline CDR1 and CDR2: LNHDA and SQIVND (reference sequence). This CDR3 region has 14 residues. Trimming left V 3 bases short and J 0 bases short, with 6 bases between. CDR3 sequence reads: CASSMAVSNQPQHF. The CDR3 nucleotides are TGTGCCAGTAGTATGGCAGTTAGCAATCAGCCCCAGCATTTT.

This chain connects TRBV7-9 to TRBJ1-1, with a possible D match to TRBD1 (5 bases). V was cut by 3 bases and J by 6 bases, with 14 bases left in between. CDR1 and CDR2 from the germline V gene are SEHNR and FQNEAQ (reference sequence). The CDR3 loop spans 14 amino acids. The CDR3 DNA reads TGTGCCAGCAGCTTCGCCCTCAGGGTCCCTGAAGCTTTCTTT. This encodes CASSFALRVPEAFF.

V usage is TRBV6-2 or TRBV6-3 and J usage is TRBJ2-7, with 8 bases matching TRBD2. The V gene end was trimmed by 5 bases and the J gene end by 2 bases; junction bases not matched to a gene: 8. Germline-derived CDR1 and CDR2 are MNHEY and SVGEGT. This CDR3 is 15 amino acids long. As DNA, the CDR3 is TGTGCCAGCAGTCACCTACTAGCGGACACCTACGAGCAGTACTTC. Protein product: CASSHLLADTYEQYF.

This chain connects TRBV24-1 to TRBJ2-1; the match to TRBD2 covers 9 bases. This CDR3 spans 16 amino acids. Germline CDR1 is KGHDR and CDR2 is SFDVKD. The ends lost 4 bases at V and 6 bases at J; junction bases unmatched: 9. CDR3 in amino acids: CATSEPAGGPSNEQFF. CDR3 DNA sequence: TGTGCCACCAGTGAGCCAGCGGGGGGCCCAAGCAATGAGCAGTTCTTC.

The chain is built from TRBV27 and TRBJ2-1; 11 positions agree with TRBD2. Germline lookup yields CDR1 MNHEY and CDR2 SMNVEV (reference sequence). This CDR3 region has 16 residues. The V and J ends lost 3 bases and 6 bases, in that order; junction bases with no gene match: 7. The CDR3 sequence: CASSFLAGGPVNEQFF. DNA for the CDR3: TGTGCCAGCAGTTTTTTAGCGGGGGGGCCGGTCAATGAGCAGTTCTTC.

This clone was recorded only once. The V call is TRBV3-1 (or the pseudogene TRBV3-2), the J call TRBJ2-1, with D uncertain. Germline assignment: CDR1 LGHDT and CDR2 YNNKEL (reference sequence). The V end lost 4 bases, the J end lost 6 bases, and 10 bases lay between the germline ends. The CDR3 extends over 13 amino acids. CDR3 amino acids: CASSRATVNEQFF. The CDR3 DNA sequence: TGTGCCAGCAGCCGGGCCACGGTCAATGAGCAGTTCTTC.

The CDR3 DNA reads TGTGCCAGCAGCGGGACAAGCTCTGGAAACACCATATATTTT. It codes for CASSGTSSGNTIYF. V is TRBV7-9 and J is TRBJ1-3; a possible D gene is TRBD1 (6 bases). CDR1 is SEHNR and CDR2 is FQNEAQ in the germline V gene (reference sequence). The CDR3 spans 14 residues. Trimming removed 5 bases from V and 0 bases from J, with 8 bases in between.

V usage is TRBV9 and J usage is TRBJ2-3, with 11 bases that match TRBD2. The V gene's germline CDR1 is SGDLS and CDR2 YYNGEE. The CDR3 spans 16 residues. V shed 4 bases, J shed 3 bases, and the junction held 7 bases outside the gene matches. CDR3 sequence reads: CASSYSGGAFTDTQYF. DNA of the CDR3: TGTGCCAGCAGCTATAGCGGGGGGGCATTTACAGATACGCAGTATTTT.

The CDR3 DNA sequence: TGTGCCACCAGCAGAGATCGGGGGGCTGAAGCTTTCTTT. Encoded protein: CATSRDRGAEAFF. The chain combines TRBV15 with TRBJ1-1, with a weak D call TRBD1 (5 bases). Germline lookup yields CDR1 LNHNV and CDR2 YYDKDF (reference sequence). V gave up 0 bases and J gave up 6 bases, with 8 bases separating them. The CDR3 contains 13 residues.

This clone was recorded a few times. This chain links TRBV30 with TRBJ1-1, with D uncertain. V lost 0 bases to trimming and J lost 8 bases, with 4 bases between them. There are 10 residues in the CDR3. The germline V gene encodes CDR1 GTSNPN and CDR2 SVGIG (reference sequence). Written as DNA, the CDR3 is TGTGCCTGGAGTGTACAAGAAGCTTTCTTT. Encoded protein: CAWSVQEAFF. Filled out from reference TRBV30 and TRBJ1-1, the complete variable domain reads SQTIHQWPATLVQPVGSPLSLECTVEGTSNPNLYWYRQAAGRGLQLLFYSVGIGQISSEVPQNLSASRPQDRQFILSSKKLLLSDSGFYLCAWSVQEAFFGQGTRLTVV.

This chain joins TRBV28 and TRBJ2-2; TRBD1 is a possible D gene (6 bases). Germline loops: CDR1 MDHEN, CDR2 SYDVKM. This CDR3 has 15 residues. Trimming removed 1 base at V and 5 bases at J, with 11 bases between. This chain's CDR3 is CASSLSRQGTGELFF. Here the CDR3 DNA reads TGTGCCAGCAGTTTATCCCGCCAGGGGACCGGGGAGCTGTTTTTT.

This chain's CDR3 is CASSQAAGLAGFEQYF. The CDR3 DNA reads TGTGCCAGCAGCCAAGCGGCGGGACTAGCGGGGTTTGAGCAGTACTTC. This chain connects TRBV14 to TRBJ2-7; 13 bases are a match to TRBD2. Germline CDR1 and CDR2: SGHDN and FVKESK. V shed 1 base and J 7 bases; nucleotides not matched to a gene: 7. CDR3 size: 16 residues.

As DNA, the CDR3 is TGCAGTGCTGGTGACAGGGGGAGCACTGAAGCTTTCTTT. Amino acids: CSAGDRGSTEAFF. The chain couples TRBV20-1 to TRBJ1-1; 9 bases agree with TRBD1. CDR3 length: 13 residues. Germline trimming cut 5 bases from V and 4 bases from J; bases unmatched to any gene: 5. The germline V gene encodes CDR1 DFQATT and CDR2 SNEGSKA (reference sequence).

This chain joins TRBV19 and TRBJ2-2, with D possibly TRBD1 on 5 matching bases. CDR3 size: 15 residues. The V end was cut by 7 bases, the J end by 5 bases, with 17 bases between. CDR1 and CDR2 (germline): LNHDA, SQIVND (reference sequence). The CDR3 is CASNALPGRTGELFF. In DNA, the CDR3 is TGTGCCAGTAACGCTCTGCCAGGGCGGACCGGGGAGCTGTTTTTT.

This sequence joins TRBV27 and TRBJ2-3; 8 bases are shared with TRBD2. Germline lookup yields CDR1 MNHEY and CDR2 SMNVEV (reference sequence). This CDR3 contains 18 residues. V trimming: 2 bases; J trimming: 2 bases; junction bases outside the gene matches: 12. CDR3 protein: CASSLGAGVQPDTDTQYF. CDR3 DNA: TGTGCCAGCAGTTTAGGAGCGGGAGTTCAACCCGACACAGATACGCAGTATTTT.

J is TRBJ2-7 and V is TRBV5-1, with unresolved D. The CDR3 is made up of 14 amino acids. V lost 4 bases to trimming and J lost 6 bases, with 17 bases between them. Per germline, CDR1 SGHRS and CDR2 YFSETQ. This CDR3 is CASSASWVTGEQYF. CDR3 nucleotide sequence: TGCGCCAGCAGCGCTAGTTGGGTTACCGGCGAGCAGTACTTC. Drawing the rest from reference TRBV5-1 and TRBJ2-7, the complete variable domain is KAGVTQTPRYLIKTRGQQVTLSCSPISGHRSVSWYQQTPGQGLQFLFEYFSETQRNKGNFPGRFSGRQFSNSRSEMNVSTLELGDSALYLCASSASWVTGEQYFGPGTRLTVT.

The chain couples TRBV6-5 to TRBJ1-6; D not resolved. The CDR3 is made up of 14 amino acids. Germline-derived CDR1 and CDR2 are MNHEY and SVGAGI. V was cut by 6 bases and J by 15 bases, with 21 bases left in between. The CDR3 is CASSTGWMSPLLHF. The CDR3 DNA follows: TGTGCCAGCAGCACCGGGTGGATGTCACCACTCCTCCACTTT.

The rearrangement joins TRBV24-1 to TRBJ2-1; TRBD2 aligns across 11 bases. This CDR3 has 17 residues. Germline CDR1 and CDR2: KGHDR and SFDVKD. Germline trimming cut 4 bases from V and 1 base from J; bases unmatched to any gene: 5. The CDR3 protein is CATSEMGLADSYNEQFF. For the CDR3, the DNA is TGTGCCACCAGTGAAATGGGACTAGCGGATTCCTACAATGAGCAGTTCTTC.

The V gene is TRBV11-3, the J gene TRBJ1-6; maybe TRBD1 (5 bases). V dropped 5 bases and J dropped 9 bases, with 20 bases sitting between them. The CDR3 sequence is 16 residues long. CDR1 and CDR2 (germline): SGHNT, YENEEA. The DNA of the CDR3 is TGTGCCAGCAGCCTTCACCAACAGGTTTTTGGTTCACCCCTCCACTTT. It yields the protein CASSLHQQVFGSPLHF.

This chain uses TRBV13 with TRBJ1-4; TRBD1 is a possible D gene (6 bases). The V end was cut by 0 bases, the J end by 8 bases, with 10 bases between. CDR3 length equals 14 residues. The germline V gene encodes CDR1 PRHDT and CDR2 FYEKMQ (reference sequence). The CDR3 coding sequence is TGTGCCAGCAGCTTAGGTTGGGGGCTGGAAAAACTGTTTTTT. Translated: CASSLGWGLEKLFF.

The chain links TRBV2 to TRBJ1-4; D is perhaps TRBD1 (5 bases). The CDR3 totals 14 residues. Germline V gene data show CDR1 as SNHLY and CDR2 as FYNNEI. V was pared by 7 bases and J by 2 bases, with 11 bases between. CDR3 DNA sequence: TGTGCCAGCACCGGGAGGGGTACTAATGAAAAACTGTTTTTT. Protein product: CASTGRGTNEKLFF. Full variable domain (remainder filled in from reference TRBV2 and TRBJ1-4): EPEVTQTPSHQVTQMGQEVILRCVPISNHLYFYWYRQILGQKVEFLVSFYNNEISEKSEIFDDQFSVERPDGSNFTLKIRSTKLEDSAMYFCASTGRGTNEKLFFGSGTQLSVL.

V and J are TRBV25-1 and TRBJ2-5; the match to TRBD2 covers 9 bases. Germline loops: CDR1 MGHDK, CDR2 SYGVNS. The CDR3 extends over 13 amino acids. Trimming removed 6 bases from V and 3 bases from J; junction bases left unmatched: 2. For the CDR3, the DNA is TGTGCCAGCAGCGGACTAGCGAAAGAGACCCAGTACTTC. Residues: CASSGLAKETQYF.

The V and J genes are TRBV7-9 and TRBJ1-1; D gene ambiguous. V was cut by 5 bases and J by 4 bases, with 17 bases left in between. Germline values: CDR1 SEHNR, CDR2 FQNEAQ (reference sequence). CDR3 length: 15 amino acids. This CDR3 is CASSPTLGDITEAFF. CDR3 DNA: TGTGCCAGCAGCCCTACCCTCGGGGATATCACTGAAGCTTTCTTT. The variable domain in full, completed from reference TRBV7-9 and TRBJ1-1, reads DTGVSQNPRHKITKRGQNVTFRCDPISEHNRLYWYRQTLGQGPEFLTYFQNEAQLEKSRLLSDRFSAERPKGSFSTLEIQRTEQGDSAMYLCASSPTLGDITEAFFGQGTRLTVV.

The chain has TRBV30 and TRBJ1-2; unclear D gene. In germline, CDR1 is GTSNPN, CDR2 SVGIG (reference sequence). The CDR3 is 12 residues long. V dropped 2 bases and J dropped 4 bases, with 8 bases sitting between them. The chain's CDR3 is CAWSSSAYGYTF. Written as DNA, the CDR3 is TGTGCCTGGAGTTCCAGCGCCTATGGCTACACCTTC.

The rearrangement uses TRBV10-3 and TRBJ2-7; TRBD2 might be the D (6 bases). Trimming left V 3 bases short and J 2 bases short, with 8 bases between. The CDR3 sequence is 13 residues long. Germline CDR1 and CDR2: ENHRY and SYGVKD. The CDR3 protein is CAISDGGPYEQYF. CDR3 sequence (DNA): TGTGCCATCAGTGACGGGGGTCCCTACGAGCAGTACTTC.

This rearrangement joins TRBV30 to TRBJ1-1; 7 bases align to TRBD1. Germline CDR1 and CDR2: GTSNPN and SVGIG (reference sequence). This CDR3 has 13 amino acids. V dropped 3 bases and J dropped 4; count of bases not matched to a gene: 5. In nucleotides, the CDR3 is TGTGCCTGGAGCTCAGGGGGATTCACTGAAGCTTTCTTT. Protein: CAWSSGGFTEAFF.